The next 12 T cell receptor beta chains were all read from a single sample in a study of CD8+ T cells in alopecia areata. cDNA reverse transcribed from extracted RNA served as the sequencing template. Method: immunoSEQ multiplex PCR; TCRdb's copy keeps in-frame clones and lacks some. The sample contains more than 150,000 clones, 50% to 75% of which appear only once. Source: CD4+ T cells sorted from blood, taken at week 0. The receptor source for this set is a human donor with alopecia areata.

This clone has more than one count but fewer than ten. The chain joins TRBV6-1 to TRBJ1-5; 7 nucleotides agree with TRBD1. CDR1 is MNHNS, CDR2 SASEGT, per germline. The CDR3 has 15 residues. The V segment lost 7 bases and the J segment 7 bases; nucleotides outside the gene matches: 13. CDR3 DNA: TGTGCCAGCACTCAAGAGGGGGCAGCTATCCAGCCCCAGCATTTT. Translating gives CASTQEGAAIQPQHF.

The rearrangement joins TRBV27 to TRBJ2-7; unclear D gene. Germline V gives CDR1 MNHEY, CDR2 SMNVEV (reference sequence). This CDR3 contains 8 residues. V lost 7 bases to trimming and J lost 12 bases, with 7 bases between them. The DNA for the CDR3 is TGTGCCAGCACCCGATTGTACTTC. Its protein is CASTRLYF.

The rearrangement uses TRBV18 and TRBJ2-3; D is undetermined. Germline-derived CDR1 and CDR2 are KGHSH and LQKENI. The length of the CDR3 is 17 residues. Trimming pared 3 bases from V and 1 base from J, leaving 17 bases between. The chain's CDR3 is CASSPLAKGAGTDTQYF. The CDR3 nucleotides are TGTGCCAGCTCACCGCTCGCGAAGGGCGCAGGCACAGATACGCAGTATTTT.

This clone was observed a single time. The chain has TRBV23-1 and TRBJ1-2; TRBD1 agrees at 7 bases. TRBV23-1 is annotated as an ORF whose role is uncertain. This CDR3 has 15 amino acids. J lost 3 bases, V lost 3 bases, and 7 bases had no gene match. CDR3 residues: CASSHPGGKDYGYTF. Here the CDR3 DNA reads TGCGCCAGCAGTCACCCAGGGGGTAAGGACTATGGCTACACCTTC.

The chain joins TRBV29-1 to TRBJ2-3, with D possibly being TRBD1 (6 bases). Germline CDR1 and CDR2: SQVTM and ANQGSEA. The V gene lost 4 bases and the J gene lost 2 bases, with 13 bases spanning the gap. The CDR3 covers 14 residues. The CDR3 region is CSVVVRGNTDTQYF. CDR3 nucleotides: TGCAGCGTTGTAGTCAGGGGAAACACAGATACGCAGTATTTT.

This clone has just one count. The chain joins TRBV11-2 to TRBJ1-6; unclear D gene. This CDR3 spans 18 amino acids. CDR1 is SGHAT and CDR2 is FQNNGV in the germline V gene. Trimming removed 4 bases from V and 0 bases from J, with 16 bases in between. Here the CDR3 reads CASSYTRTTVSYNSPLHF. In DNA, the CDR3 is TGTGCCAGCAGCTATACGCGTACAACAGTCTCCTATAATTCACCCCTCCACTTT.

This clone was counted a single time. This rearrangement joins TRBV7-6 to TRBJ1-5; D might be TRBD1 (5 bases). CDR1 and CDR2 (germline): SGHVS, FNYEAQ. The CDR3 covers 13 residues. V gave up 2 bases and J gave up 5 bases, with 7 bases separating them. CDR3 DNA sequence: TGTGCCAGCAGCTTACGCAGGGATCAGCCCCAGCATTTT. It specifies CASSLRRDQPQHF.

The chain uses TRBV2 and TRBJ1-1, with D possibly matching TRBD1 (5 bases). V dropped 5 bases and J dropped 7 bases, with 14 bases sitting between them. Germline-derived CDR1 and CDR2 are SNHLY and FYNNEI. The CDR3 is 13 amino acids. CDR3 DNA: TGTGCCAGCAGTCCGAGCAGGGACCTTGAAGCTTTCTTT. Translating gives CASSPSRDLEAFF.

The rearrangement uses TRBV30 and TRBJ1-1; D not certain. Germline V gene lookup returns CDR1 GTSNPN and CDR2 SVGIG (reference sequence). Trimming shortened V by 3 bases and J by 2 bases, and 16 bases separated the two germline ends. The CDR3 has 15 amino acids. Here the CDR3 reads CAWSQDLRGNTEAFF. The CDR3 bases are TGTGCCTGGAGCCAAGACCTCCGGGGAAACACTGAAGCTTTCTTT.

About this clone itself: The germline gene is not matched at one end of the junction; a read error may be the cause. The V call is TRBV7-7, the J call TRBJ1-1; D is unresolved. Germline V CDR1 and CDR2: SSHAT, FNYEAQ (reference sequence). This CDR3 spans 13 amino acids. CDR3 amino acids: CASSFSKNTEAFF. Here the CDR3 DNA reads TGTGCTAGCAGCTTCTCCAAGAACACTGAAGCTTTCTTT.

This clone turned up a few times. This chain joins TRBV29-1 and TRBJ2-3, with 7 bases matching TRBD1. The CDR3 extends over 13 amino acids. Unmatched junction bases numbered 3, after V lost 4 bases and J lost 2 bases. Germline CDR1 reads SQVTM; CDR2 reads ANQGSEA. The CDR3 sequence: CSVARGPTDTQYF. The CDR3 DNA is TGCAGCGTTGCTAGGGGGCCCACAGATACGCAGTATTTT.

The V and J genes are TRBV6-5 and TRBJ1-5; unclear D gene. Germline CDR1 and CDR2: MNHEY and SVGAGI. The V end was cut by 2 bases, the J end by 5 bases, with 7 bases between. CDR3 length equals 13 residues. CDR3 coding DNA: TGTGCCAGCAGTTACCGGGCCGATCAGCCCCAGCATTTT. This codes for CASSYRADQPQHF.